The 21 T cell receptor beta chains below were found in one sample sequenced in a study of PD-1 blockade in classical Hodgkin lymphoma (dated by TCRdb to between 2020 and 2021). Library method: the immunoSEQ multiplex PCR assay. This is the immuneACCESS table as TCRdb keeps it, with only in-frame sequences that have V and J called. A part of the clones is gone; compared with another copy, unresolved V genes explain less than half, and the rest is unexplained. Within this sample are about 97,000 clones, with over 70% of them counted one time only. The top ten hold roughly an eighth of the sample. In light of the paper, this sample's time point label describes: cycle 1 day 1 (C1D1), immediately before nivolumab initiation. All trial patients had relapsed after autologous stem cell transplantation, with cohorts A, B and C differing in prior brentuximab vedotin exposure. The source material was peripheral blood mononuclear cells (PBMCs), sampled at baseline. These receptors originate from a human donor with classical Hodgkin lymphoma.

V is TRBV14 and J is TRBJ1-2; D is unclear. This CDR3 comprises 13 residues. Trimming stripped 1 base from V and 8 bases from J, with 11 bases between. The germline V gene has CDR1 SGHDN and CDR2 FVKESK. The CDR3 loop reads CASSQGTQWGYTF. The CDR3 DNA reads as TGTGCCAGCAGCCAAGGGACCCAGTGGGGCTACACCTTC.

This clone occurred once. The V gene is TRBV7-9, the J gene TRBJ2-5; D may be TRBD1 (6 bases). This CDR3 region has 15 residues. Trimming took off 3 bases at V and 5 bases at J, with 16 bases between the two ends. Germline V lookup: CDR1 SEHNR, CDR2 FQNEAQ (reference sequence). The CDR3 coding sequence is TGTGCCAGCAGCTTCAGCTCAGGGGCCCTGGAGACCCAGTACTTC. Translated, it gives CASSFSSGALETQYF.

This rearrangement joins TRBV5-5 to TRBJ2-7; 8 bases agree with TRBD1. CDR3 size: 15 residues. With 4 bases clipped from V and 2 bases from J, the junction kept 8 bases outside the gene matches. Germline V lookup: CDR1 SGHKS, CDR2 YYEKEE (reference sequence). The CDR3 spells CASSPTGQVTYEQYF. CDR3 DNA: TGTGCCAGCAGCCCCACGGGACAGGTCACCTACGAGCAGTACTTC.

V and J are TRBV10-3 and TRBJ2-1; 7 bases map to TRBD1. The length of the CDR3 is 13 residues. Germline trimming cut 8 bases from V and 7 bases from J; bases unmatched to any gene: 8. The germline gives CDR1 ENHRY, CDR2 SYGVKD. CDR3 residues: CAIREDRVNEQFF. The CDR3 region has the DNA TGTGCCATCCGAGAAGACAGGGTAAATGAGCAGTTCTTC.

This clone was seen once. The V and J genes are TRBV15 and TRBJ1-1; D gene ambiguous. The CDR3 spans 13 residues. Per germline, CDR1 LNHNV and CDR2 YYDKDF (reference sequence). Trimming left V 6 bases short and J 0 bases short, with 8 bases between. In nucleotides, the CDR3 is TGTGCCACCAGAAACTCTTTGAACACTGAAGCTTTCTTT. This gives the protein CATRNSLNTEAFF.

The chain couples TRBV11-2 to TRBJ2-4; 7 positions match TRBD2. From germline, CDR1 is SGHAT and CDR2 FQNNGV. The CDR3 extends over 17 amino acids. The V and J ends lost 0 bases and 0 bases, in that order; junction bases with no gene match: 5. DNA of the CDR3: TGTGCCAGCAGCTTAGATCGAGTAGCGGGAGCCAAAAACATTCAGTACTTC. Its translation is CASSLDRVAGAKNIQYF.

The chain uses TRBV7-2 and TRBJ2-7; possibly TRBD1 for D (6 bases). Germline values: CDR1 SGHTA, CDR2 FQGNSA. CDR3 length: 15 amino acids. The ends were cut back, 4 bases at V and 3 bases at J, with 16 bases in the middle. The CDR3 sequence: CASSSSGTSIYEQYF. In DNA, the CDR3 is TGTGCCAGCAGCTCCTCCGGGACAAGCATCTACGAGCAGTACTTC.

The rearrangement links TRBV10-3 to TRBJ1-5; D not certain. From germline, CDR1 is ENHRY and CDR2 SYGVKD. The V end lost 8 bases, the J end lost 7 bases, and 12 bases lay between the germline ends. The CDR3 extends over 12 amino acids. The CDR3 here is CAIGNPSQPQHF. In DNA form, the CDR3 reads TGTGCCATCGGGAACCCGAGCCAGCCCCAGCATTTT.

This clone was recorded only once. The chain recombines TRBV28 with TRBJ2-7; no clear D. V was pared by 6 bases and J by 1 base, with 19 bases between. This CDR3 contains 16 residues. Germline assignment: CDR1 MDHEN and CDR2 SYDVKM. As DNA, the CDR3 is TGTGCCAGCAGCCCTTGGGGTGCAGTATCGTCCTACGAGCAGTACTTC. It specifies CASSPWGAVSSYEQYF.

V gene TRBV30 combines with J gene TRBJ1-1; D not resolved. Trimming pared 0 bases from V and 8 bases from J, leaving 10 bases between. Per germline, CDR1 GTSNPN and CDR2 SVGIG (reference sequence). CDR3 length: 12 amino acids. Written as DNA, the CDR3 is TGTGCCTGGAGTGTAATGACGGCCGAAGCTTTCTTT. Translation gives CAWSVMTAEAFF.

V is TRBV10-1 and J is TRBJ2-1; TRBD2 matches at 7 bases. This CDR3 contains 15 residues. Germline V lookup: CDR1 WNHNN, CDR2 SYGVQD (reference sequence). The J segment lost 5 bases and the V segment lost 2 bases, leaving 6 bases of the junction unmatched. CDR3 region: CASSEGSSGNNEQFF. Here the CDR3 DNA reads TGCGCCAGCAGTGAGGGGTCTAGCGGAAACAATGAGCAGTTCTTC.

The genes are TRBV18 and TRBJ2-3, with 10 bases fitting TRBD2. The CDR3 has 19 amino acids. Germline V gene sequence: CDR1 KGHSH, CDR2 LQKENI. V shed 3 bases and J 4 bases; nucleotides not matched to a gene: 16. Here the CDR3 reads CASSPQQLASGSEADTQYF. In DNA, the CDR3 is TGTGCCAGCTCACCCCAGCAGCTGGCTAGCGGGAGTGAAGCAGATACGCAGTATTTT.

For this clone: This likely comes from a read error, as the CDR3 has no conserved phenylalanine or tryptophan at its end. The DNA is left out, because the CDR3 cannot be placed on it with certainty; the CDR3 is given as TCRdb lists it. The genes are TRBV23-1 and TRBJ2-7; the D call TRBD2 from the table was never checked on the DNA. TRBV23-1 is identified as an open reading frame with a role that is uncertain. The CDR3 adds up to 11 amino acids, both ends counted. CDR3 sequence: CASSQFRKRYY.

This chain links TRBV7-2 with TRBJ2-3; D is perhaps TRBD1 (6 bases). The CDR3 is 15 amino acids. V gave up 5 bases and J gave up 0 bases, with 12 bases separating them. Germline V gene sequence: CDR1 SGHTA, CDR2 FQGNSA. The CDR3 sequence: CASSPDRHSTDTQYF. For the CDR3, the DNA is TGTGCCAGCAGCCCCGACAGGCATAGCACAGATACGCAGTATTTT.

This chain uses TRBV9 with TRBJ2-1; D perhaps matches TRBD2 (6 bases). Germline lookup yields CDR1 SGDLS and CDR2 YYNGEE. Trimming removed 0 bases from V and 2 bases from J, with 18 bases in between. There are 18 residues in the CDR3. The CDR3 here is CASSVEFRSGGTYNEQFF. CDR3 DNA: TGTGCCAGCAGCGTAGAGTTCCGTAGCGGAGGAACCTACAATGAGCAGTTCTTC.

V and J are TRBV28 and TRBJ2-1; no clear D. Germline V gene lookup returns CDR1 MDHEN and CDR2 SYDVKM. Between the trimmed V and J ends, which lost 1 base and 1 base, there was a span of 5 bases. This CDR3 is built from 14 residues. CDR3 DNA: TGTGCCAGCAGTTTATACGGGTCCTACAATGAGCAGTTCTTC. This translates into CASSLYGSYNEQFF.

The V call is TRBV7-2, the J call TRBJ1-2; no definite D call. V was cut by 1 base and J by 2 bases, with 5 bases left in between. This CDR3 is built from 13 residues. From germline, CDR1 is SGHTA and CDR2 FQGNSA. Here the CDR3 reads CASSLVGNYGYTF. DNA for the CDR3: TGTGCCAGCAGCTTAGTAGGGAACTATGGCTACACCTTC.

This chain links TRBV5-1 with TRBJ1-1; maybe TRBD1 (6 bases). Per the germline V gene, CDR1 is SGHRS and CDR2 is YFSETQ. This CDR3 has 16 amino acids. The ends were cut back, 4 bases at V and 1 base at J, with 17 bases in the middle. CDR3 in DNA: TGCGCCAGCAGCCAATTGACAGGTAGAACGAACACTGAAGCTTTCTTT. Translated, it gives CASSQLTGRTNTEAFF.

This clone was counted only a few times. This rearrangement joins TRBV5-6 to TRBJ2-5, with TRBD2 matching 11 bases. The germline CDR1 and CDR2 sequences are SGHDT and YYEEEE. The V and J ends lost 2 bases and 4 bases, in that order; junction bases with no gene match: 7. This CDR3 has 16 residues. CDR3 protein: CASSLRLAGSIETQYF. Here the CDR3 DNA reads TGTGCCAGCAGCTTAAGACTAGCGGGGTCAATAGAGACCCAGTACTTC.

V is TRBV12-5 and J is TRBJ2-1; 9 bases agree with TRBD2. The V gene's germline CDR1 is LGHNT and CDR2 FRNRAP. There are 15 residues in the CDR3. V was clipped by 2 bases and J by 7 bases; unmatched bases: 6. CDR3 in amino acids: CASGLWVSGSNEQFF. The CDR3 DNA sequence: TGTGCTAGTGGTTTGTGGGTTAGCGGGAGTAATGAGCAGTTCTTC.

The chain links TRBV7-3 to TRBJ1-1; D unclear. Trimming stripped 4 bases from V and 2 bases from J, with 8 bases between. The germline CDR1 and CDR2 sequences are SGHTA and FQGTGA. This CDR3 spans 13 amino acids. In nucleotides, the CDR3 is TGTGCCAGCAGCTCAGGAGGTAACACTGAAGCTTTCTTT. Translating gives CASSSGGNTEAFF.